This T cell receptor (beta chain) originates from a study of blood T cell repertoires in COVID-19. Study-level information: The origin of the acute and convalescent COVID-19 samples was the United States, Italy and Spain. The analysed material was cDNA or gDNA that came from T cells, B-cell-depleted T cells, or PBMCs.

CDR3 size: 14 residues. Trimming stripped 6 bases from V and 0 bases from J, with 8 bases between. Germline assignment: CDR1 SNHLY and CDR2 FYNNEI. Original processing methods: The authors estimated nucleated cell counts from reference gene primer amplification. Profiling relied on immunoSEQ multiplex PCR, and the TCRdb table lists in-frame clones only, not all of them. V and J calls and clone size are given by that table; D and trimming were obtained from the DNA. The repertoire holds some 67,000 clones, 70% to 90% seen once, with approximately 20% in the top ten. The sequence was collected from a woman at least 80 years old with acute or convalescent COVID-19. The chain recombines TRBV2 with TRBJ1-4, with D unclear. Sequencing was performed on peripheral blood. CDR3 bases: TGTGCCAGCAGCACAGTTGCAACTAATGAAAAACTGTTTTTT. As protein: CASSTVATNEKLFF. The full variable domain, with the rest looked up from reference TRBV2 and TRBJ1-4, is EPEVTQTPSHQVTQMGQEVILRCVPISNHLYFYWYRQILGQKVEFLVSFYNNEISEKSEIFDDQFSVERPDGSNFTLKIRSTKLEDSAMYFCASSTVATNEKLFFGSGTQLSVL.